The source of this TCR beta chain is a study of blood T cells in healthy people across ages (dated by TCRdb to the mid-2010s). Turning to the overall study: Template switching captured roughly one uniquely barcoded TCR beta cDNA molecule per two T cells in model experiments. Four age groups were formed from the donors: young (average about 16 years), middle-aged (just under 40), aged (roughly 59) and long-lived (less than 85). Two additional independent replicas of 1 million unique cDNA reads from the same blood draw were analyzed for two donors (one aged 18 to 30 and one aged 80 or older). To track age-related changes in TCR beta repertoire diversity, the study relied on deep sequencing normalized with unique cDNA molecular identifiers.

CDR1 SGHTA and CDR2 FQGNSA are derived from the germline V gene. The CDR3 numbers 18 residues from cysteine through phenylalanine. Only the CDR3 region is kept as DNA, spanning 54 bases read in frame from base 1. The research as a whole found: Because profiling used bulk unsorted PBMCs, naive and antigen-experienced compartments could not be compared conclusively. Because donor CMV infection status was unknown, age-related changes in expanded clonotypes were potentially confounded. Compared with the aged group, the long-lived group had more naive CD4+ T cells, fewer expanded clones and increased TCR diversity, suggesting age selection. Estimates of total diversity based on one million sequenced T cells were regarded as lower bounds and as underestimates. The percentage of naive T cells measured by flow cytometry correlated strongly with observed TCR beta diversity. As age increased, observed TCR beta diversity per million T cells dropped in a roughly linear way, and a significant reduction was already evident by age about 40.

A few counts support this clonotype. Its antigen remains unidentified. One junction end does not reproduce the germline sequence, and a read error may be involved. The approximately 41 donors, aged 6 to 90 years, were systemically healthy Caucasian individuals from Russia. Each donor gave 8 to 10 milliliters of peripheral blood, collected into EDTA-treated Vacutainer tubes. Ficoll-Paque density-gradient centrifugation was used to isolate PBMCs, with at least 6 million obtained per sample. Trizol reagent was used to extract total RNA from PBMCs, with at least 6 micrograms per sample. Naive CD45RAhigh/CD27high T cell percentages were measured by flow cytometry on a PBMC aliquot from every donor. The library was made by 5' RACE. Sequenced using an Illumina HiSeq 2500. A second PCR of 7 to 11 cycles was run with a J-beta primer mix and a sample-barcoded 5' primer. A unique molecular identifier was introduced onto each TCR beta cDNA molecule by a template-switch 5' adaptor carrying 12 random nucleotides. Each sample yielded at least 2.5 million CDR3-containing paired-end reads. All of the RNA was converted into first-strand cDNA using the Mint cDNA synthesis kit, with a TRBC-specific oligonucleotide serving as the primer. All cDNA was treated with uracil-DNA glycosylase and then went through a first 18-cycle PCR with the universal primers M1SS and BC2_uni_R. The original methods were these. For normalization, 1 million high-quality reads, each with a distinct molecular identifier, were randomly selected from each sample. Instead of being binned into consensus sequences, reads with shared molecular identifiers were discarded. MiTCR, with a Q25 quality threshold and the strictest error-elimination algorithm, was used for CDR3 identification, clonotype clustering and error correction. A nonparametric unseen species model with Euler transformation was used to estimate lower-bound total TCR beta diversity. TCRdb itself trimmed the public reads at Q25 with fastp, ran MiXCR and retained productive beta chains. Here each entry gathers all rows of one CDR3 protein and keeps the most common genes and DNA. The V and J calls and clone size are TCRdb's, not the authors'. This sample is represented by 750,000 to 950,000 distinct CDR3 sequences; about 28% of them were singletons. The ten largest clones capture more than 8.5% of the sample.

Another study also made use of these data, one on T cells of mothers and their children. The second paper further reports: Nine systemically healthy Caucasian individuals served as donors, namely three mothers together with their six children. cDNA synthesis consumed the entire amount of extracted RNA, loaded at approximately 1.6 ug RNA in each 15 ul reaction. In the second PCR, the M1S primer introduced both the sample barcodes and 2-4 random nucleotides. Over 8.5 million TCR beta CDR3 reads were obtained for each mother, and about 3 million reads were obtained for each child. In both related and unrelated pairs, thymic selection shapes the output of TCR recombination in a similar way, with inherited differences having only a minor effect. Normalized repertoire overlap in related mother-child pairs was always slightly higher than in unrelated mother-child pairs, but the difference was never significant. No persistent microchimeric T cell clones were found, with a detection sensitivity of approximately 95 clones per million clonotypes. To look for features that set related mother-child pairs apart from unrelated individuals, the researchers ran deep NGS to compare the TCR beta repertoires of mothers and children. Mothers averaged roughly 40 +/- 4 years of age and children averaged around 11 +/- 4 years. After adapters were ligated using NEBNext reagents, the libraries underwent 100+100 nt paired-end sequencing on an Illumina HiSeq 2000. To avoid cross-contamination, the mother libraries and the child libraries were prepared a month apart and sequenced in separate runs. For each donor, between about 450,000 and 2,300,000 distinct TCR beta clonotypes were identified. Naive TCR beta clonotypes were estimated from low-frequency clonotypes matched to each donor's FACS-determined naive share, without sorting.

This receptor was taken from a middle-aged woman in good health. The source material was blood. Rearrangement joined TRBV7-2 to TRBJ2-1, with 12 middle bases fitting TRBD2. The CDR3 region has the sequence CVSSPTSLAGGARGEQFF. The nucleotide sequence is given as TGTGTCAGCAGCCCAACGTCCCTAGCGGGGGGGGCTCGGGGTGAGCAGTTCTTC. Outside the CDR3, residues come from the reference TRBV7-2 and TRBJ2-1 proteins, so the full variable domain is: GAGVSQSPSNKVTEKGKDVELRCDPISGHTALYWYRQSLGQGLEFLIYFQGNSAPDKSGLPSDRFSAERTGGSVSTLTIQRTQQEDSAVYLCVSSPTSLAGGARGEQFFGPGTRLTVL.